This T cell receptor (beta chain) appears in the sequencing data of a study of blood T cell repertoires in COVID-19. At the level of the study: Donors in the United States, Italy and Spain gave samples during acute or convalescent COVID-19. Sources were T cells, B-cell-depleted T cells, or PBMCs; the material itself was cDNA or gDNA.

The participants were between about 18 and 90 years old and came from roughly 25 US areas. Study processing details: Cell counts per sample came from amplifying reference gene primers. TCRdb's table, derived via immunoSEQ multiplex PCR, lists solely in-frame clones and lacks some. V, J and clone size derive from that table, while D and trimming were established from the DNA sequence. The sample holds around 250,000 clones, approximately 91% seen once. The origin of this receptor is a human donor in a cohort exposed to, infected with or recovered from COVID-19 (not recorded which). The donor label of this sample is uncertain. Sequences were obtained from PBMCs or T cells enriched from blood (not recorded which).

CDR3 DNA sequence: TGCGCCAGCAGCTTGGCCCCTAGCGGGGGGAAAGAGACCCAGTACTTC. Protein: CASSLAPSGGKETQYF. The genes are TRBV5-1 and TRBJ2-5; TRBD2 aligns across 11 bases. The germline V gene has CDR1 SGHRS and CDR2 YFSETQ. J lost 3 bases, V lost 0 bases, and 4 bases had no gene match. The CDR3 runs 16 residues.